The rows below give T cell receptor beta chains drawn from one sample of a study of OX40 agonist ivuxolimab in advanced cancers. The data were produced by immunoSEQ multiplex PCR, yet TCRdb's version contains in-frame clones alone and is incomplete. The repertoire holds 50,000 to 55,000 clones, over 75% seen once, with roughly a tenth in the top ten. Sequenced here: CD4+ or CD8+ T cells sorted from blood, sampled in a trial of the OX40 agonist ivuxolimab. The receptors derive from an adult with an advanced solid tumor such as melanoma, head and neck, liver or kidney cancer. Each CDR3 is given with its conserved first and last residue. The order of the fields is V gene, CDR3 length, D gene, CDR3 protein. A D gene is named only where the DNA matches it firmly.

TRBV5-1,12,-,CASSSRVSEQFF
TRBV5-4,14,-,CASSLEASSYEQYF
TRBV7-9,14,-,CASSWGEATYEQYF
TRBV29-1,12,-,CSVERTNTEAFF
TRBV5-4,19,-,CASSLEWGGGIYSNQPQHF
TRBV19,17,-,CASGRGGRFDMNTEAFF
TRBV7-9,19,-,CASSTGGVSQGLAKNIQYF
TRBV5-1,15,TRBD2,CASSLHSGTVETQYF
TRBV5-1,17,-,CASSPRGGQHSTDTQYF
TRBV2,10,-,CASSWETQYF
TRBV10-3,16,TRBD2,CAISGGSSGPSYEQYF